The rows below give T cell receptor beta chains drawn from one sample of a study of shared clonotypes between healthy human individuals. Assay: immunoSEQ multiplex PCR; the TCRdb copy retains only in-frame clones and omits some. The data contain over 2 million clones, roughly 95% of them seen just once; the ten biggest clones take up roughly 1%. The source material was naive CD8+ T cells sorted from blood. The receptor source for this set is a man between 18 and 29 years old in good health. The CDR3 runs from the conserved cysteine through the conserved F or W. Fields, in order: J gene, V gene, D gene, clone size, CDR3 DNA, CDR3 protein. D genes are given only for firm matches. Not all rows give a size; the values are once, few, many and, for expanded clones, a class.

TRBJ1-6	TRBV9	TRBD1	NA	TGTGCCAGCAGCGCGAACCGGGACAGCCATAATTCACCCCTCCACTTT	CASSANRDSHNSPLHF
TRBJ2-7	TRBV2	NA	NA	TGTGCCAGCAGCAAATCTGGGACGGGTTACTACGAGCAGTACTTC	CASSKSGTGYYEQYF
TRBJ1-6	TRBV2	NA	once	TGTGCCAGCAGTGAAGAAGGATTGACGACCGGCAATTCACCCCTCCACTTT	CASSEEGLTTGNSPLHF
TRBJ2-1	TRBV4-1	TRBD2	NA	TGCGCCAGCAGCCAAGTGGGACTAGCGGGGTCTGAGCAGTTCTTC	CASSQVGLAGSEQFF
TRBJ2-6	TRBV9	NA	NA	TGTGCCAGCAGCCGTCCCGATGGGGCCAACGTCCTGACTTTC	CASSRPDGANVLTF
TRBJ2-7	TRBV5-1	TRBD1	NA	TGCGCCAGCAGCTTGGTTGGGACAGGGCCCTACGAGCAGTACTTC	CASSLVGTGPYEQYF
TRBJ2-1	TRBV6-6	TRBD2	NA	TGTGCCAGCAGTTATTACAGCGGGATATACAATGAGCAGTTCTTC	CASSYYSGIYNEQFF
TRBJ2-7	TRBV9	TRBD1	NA	TGTGCCAGCAGCACTGGAGGACAGGGGGCCTCCGAGCAGTACTTC	CASSTGGQGASEQYF
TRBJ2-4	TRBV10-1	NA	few	TGCGCCAGCAGTGACGGGCACACCAAAAACATTCAGTACTTC	CASSDGHTKNIQYF
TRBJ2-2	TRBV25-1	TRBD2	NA	TGTGCCAGCAGTGAATTGTTGTGGCTAGCGGGAGTAGTCGGGGAGCTGTTTTTT	CASSELLWLAGVVGELFF
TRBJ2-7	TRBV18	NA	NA	TGTGCCAGCTCACTTCCGGACAGTCCTCATCCCTCCTACGAGCAGTACTTC	CASSLPDSPHPSYEQYF
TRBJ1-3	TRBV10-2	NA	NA	TGCGCCAGCAGTGAGTCGCCTGGAAACACCATATATTTT	CASSESPGNTIYF
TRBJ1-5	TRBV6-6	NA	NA	TGTGCCACTGCCCCAACAGGGATTTTTGAGCCCCAGCATTTT	CATAPTGIFEPQHF
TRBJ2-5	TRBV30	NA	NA	TGTGCCCGGACATCGGCGGGACACCAAGAGACCCAGTACTTC	CARTSAGHQETQYF
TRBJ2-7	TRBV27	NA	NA	TGTGCCAGCAGTTTATCTTTCGGGGAGAGCTCCTACGAGCAGTACTTC	CASSLSFGESSYEQYF
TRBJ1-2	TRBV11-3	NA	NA	TGTGCCAGCAGCTCCGCCCAACCGGGCGTACATGGCTACACCTTC	CASSSAQPGVHGYTF
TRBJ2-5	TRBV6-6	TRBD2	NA	TGTGCCAGCACCCAGCGGGAAGGCGAGACCCAGTACTTC	CASTQREGETQYF
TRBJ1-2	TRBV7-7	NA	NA	TGTGCTAGCAGCCCCCTTAACTATGGCTACACCTTC	CASSPLNYGYTF